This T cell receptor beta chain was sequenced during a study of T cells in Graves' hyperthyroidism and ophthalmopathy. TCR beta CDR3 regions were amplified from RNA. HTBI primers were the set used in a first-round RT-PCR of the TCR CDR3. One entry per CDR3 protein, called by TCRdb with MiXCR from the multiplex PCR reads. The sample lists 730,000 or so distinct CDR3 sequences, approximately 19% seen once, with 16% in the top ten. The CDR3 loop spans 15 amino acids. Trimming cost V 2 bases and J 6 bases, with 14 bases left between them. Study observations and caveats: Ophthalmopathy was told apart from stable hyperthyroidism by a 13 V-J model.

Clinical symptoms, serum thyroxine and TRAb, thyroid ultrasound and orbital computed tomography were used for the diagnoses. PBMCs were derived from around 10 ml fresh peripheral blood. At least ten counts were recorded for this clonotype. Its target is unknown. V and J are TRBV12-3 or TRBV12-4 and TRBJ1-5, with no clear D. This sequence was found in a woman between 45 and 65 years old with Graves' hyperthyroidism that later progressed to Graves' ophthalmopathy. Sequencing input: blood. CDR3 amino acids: CASSLQVTRRQPQHF. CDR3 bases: TGTGCCAGCAGTTTACAGGTGACGCGGCGTCAGCCCCAGCATTTT.